The rows below give T cell receptor beta chains drawn from one sample of a study of blood T cell repertoires in COVID-19. The data were produced by immunoSEQ multiplex PCR, yet TCRdb's version contains in-frame clones alone and is incomplete. There are a few hundred thousand clones in the sample; approximately 85% occur only once, and roughly 9.6% lies in the top ten. Sequenced: peripheral blood. Receptors originate from an older woman with acute or convalescent COVID-19. Both conserved end residues are part of each CDR3. Fields, in order: D gene, clone size, V gene, J gene, CDR3 DNA, CDR3 protein. D genes are given only for firm matches. Expanded clones get a size class; other rows say once, few or many, or leave the size out.

D gene: .
clone size: .
V gene: TRBV5-1
J gene: TRBJ1-1
CDR3 DNA: TGCGCCAGCAGCTTGTTGGACAGCTTGAACACTGAAGCTTTCTTT
CDR3 protein: CASSLLDSLNTEAFF

D gene: .
clone size: .
V gene: TRBV5-1
J gene: TRBJ1-2
CDR3 DNA: TGCGCCAGCAGCTCCTCTCAAGGGCAGGGTCGCGGCTACACCTTC
CDR3 protein: CASSSSQGQGRGYTF

D gene: TRBD2
clone size: .
V gene: TRBV10-3
J gene: TRBJ2-1
CDR3 DNA: TGTGCCACAACTAGCGGGACCTACAATGAGCAGTTCTTC
CDR3 protein: CATTSGTYNEQFF

D gene: .
clone size: .
V gene: TRBV25-1
J gene: TRBJ2-3
CDR3 DNA: TGTGCCAGCAGTGAATGGAGTCTAGCCCACCCCGCGCAGTATTTT
CDR3 protein: CASSEWSLAHPAQYF

D gene: .
clone size: .
V gene: TRBV6-5
J gene: TRBJ1-5
CDR3 DNA: TGTGCCAGCAGTTACTCGAATGGGGAGAATCAGCCCCAGCATTTT
CDR3 protein: CASSYSNGENQPQHF

D gene: .
clone size: .
V gene: TRBV11-2
J gene: TRBJ2-7
CDR3 DNA: TGTGCCAGCAGCTCCGGGCAGGGCGGCTACGAGCAGTACTTC
CDR3 protein: CASSSGQGGYEQYF

D gene: TRBD1
clone size: .
V gene: TRBV11-2
J gene: TRBJ2-5
CDR3 DNA: TGTGCCAGCAGCTCCCAGGGGGCGGCCCAAGAGACCCAGTACTTC
CDR3 protein: CASSSQGAAQETQYF

D gene: .
clone size: .
V gene: TRBV19
J gene: TRBJ1-3
CDR3 DNA: TGTGCCAGCCAGGGAAGGGGGACTGGAAACACCATATATTTT
CDR3 protein: CASQGRGTGNTIYF

D gene: .
clone size: .
V gene: TRBV3-1/TRBV3-2
J gene: TRBJ1-5
CDR3 DNA: TGTGCCAGCAGCGAAAGAGGTACCGGGAATCAGCCCCAGCATTTT
CDR3 protein: CASSERGTGNQPQHF

D gene: TRBD1
clone size: .
V gene: TRBV7-8
J gene: TRBJ2-7
CDR3 DNA: TGTGCCAGCAGCTTCTGGACAGGGGCCGACGAGCAGTACTTC
CDR3 protein: CASSFWTGADEQYF

D gene: .
clone size: .
V gene: TRBV19
J gene: TRBJ1-5
CDR3 DNA: TGTGCCAGTAGTATGAGGTTAAATCAGCCCCAGCATTTT
CDR3 protein: CASSMRLNQPQHF

D gene: .
clone size: .
V gene: TRBV11-2
J gene: TRBJ2-3
CDR3 DNA: TGTGCCAGCAGCCCGATTCGACACAGCACAGATACGCAGTATTTT
CDR3 protein: CASSPIRHSTDTQYF

D gene: TRBD2
clone size: .
V gene: TRBV5-1
J gene: TRBJ2-1
CDR3 DNA: TGCGCCAGCAAGATAGCGGGGGCCAATGAGCAGTTCTTC
CDR3 protein: CASKIAGANEQFF

D gene: .
clone size: .
V gene: TRBV20-1
J gene: TRBJ2-1
CDR3 DNA: TGCAGTGCTAGTAAGAGAGGGGAGCAGTTCTTC
CDR3 protein: CSASKRGEQFF

D gene: .
clone size: .
V gene: TRBV19
J gene: TRBJ1-1
CDR3 DNA: TGTGCCAGTAGTATCAGGGTCGGTGAAGCTTTCTTT
CDR3 protein: CASSIRVGEAFF

D gene: TRBD2
clone size: .
V gene: TRBV6-5
J gene: TRBJ2-2
CDR3 DNA: TGTGCCAGTCAAGGGGGACTAGGTGGGACCGGGGAGCTGTTTTTT
CDR3 protein: CASQGGLGGTGELFF

D gene: TRBD1
clone size: .
V gene: TRBV7-2
J gene: TRBJ2-3
CDR3 DNA: TGTGCCAGCAGCTCAGGGGGTACAGGTACGCAGTATTTT
CDR3 protein: CASSSGGTGTQYF

D gene: TRBD1
clone size: .
V gene: TRBV7-9
J gene: TRBJ1-3
CDR3 DNA: TGTGCCAGCAGCTCTAACAGGGGCGGCTTATCTGGAAACACCATATATTTT
CDR3 protein: CASSSNRGGLSGNTIYF

D gene: .
clone size: .
V gene: TRBV3-1/TRBV3-2
J gene: TRBJ1-2
CDR3 DNA: TGTGCCAGCAGCCAAGGACAACGGGGCTACACCTTC
CDR3 protein: CASSQGQRGYTF

D gene: TRBD1
clone size: .
V gene: TRBV15
J gene: TRBJ2-1
CDR3 DNA: TGTGCCACCAGCAGAGAATATCAGGGGGCTCGAAATGAGCAGTTCTTC
CDR3 protein: CATSREYQGARNEQFF

D gene: .
clone size: .
V gene: TRBV9
J gene: TRBJ1-6
CDR3 DNA: TGTGCCAGCAGCCCGGGACTGAGTTCACCCCTCCACTTT
CDR3 protein: CASSPGLSSPLHF

D gene: .
clone size: .
V gene: TRBV7-9
J gene: TRBJ1-5
CDR3 DNA: TGTGCCAGCAGCTCGCCCTATAGCAATCAGCCCCAGCATTTT
CDR3 protein: CASSSPYSNQPQHF

D gene: TRBD1
clone size: .
V gene: TRBV7-6
J gene: TRBJ1-2
CDR3 DNA: TGTGCCAGCAGCCCGGAGACCGGGACAGGCTATGGCTACACCTTC
CDR3 protein: CASSPETGTGYGYTF

D gene: TRBD1
clone size: once
V gene: TRBV9
J gene: TRBJ1-3
CDR3 DNA: TGTGCCAGCAGCCCTCGGACAGGGGGAAACACCATATATTTT
CDR3 protein: CASSPRTGGNTIYF

D gene: TRBD1
clone size: .
V gene: TRBV2
J gene: TRBJ1-5
CDR3 DNA: TGTGCCAGCACCTCTGGACAGGGCAATCAGCCCCAGCATTTT
CDR3 protein: CASTSGQGNQPQHF

D gene: TRBD1
clone size: few
V gene: TRBV6-6
J gene: TRBJ2-2
CDR3 DNA: TGTGCCAGCAGGGACAGGGGTTTATCCACCGGGGAGCTGTTTTTT
CDR3 protein: CASRDRGLSTGELFF

D gene: .
clone size: .
V gene: TRBV12-3/TRBV12-4
J gene: TRBJ2-3
CDR3 DNA: TGTGCCAGCAGTTTAGGGGAGGATACGCAGTATTTT
CDR3 protein: CASSLGEDTQYF

D gene: TRBD2
clone size: .
V gene: TRBV6-1
J gene: TRBJ2-3
CDR3 DNA: TGTGCCAGCAGTTCCCCCACCCCGCGGGGGGATACGCAGTATTTT
CDR3 protein: CASSSPTPRGDTQYF

D gene: TRBD1
clone size: .
V gene: TRBV27
J gene: TRBJ2-7
CDR3 DNA: TGTGCCAGCAGTTTAAAACTCGGACAGGGGAACGGAAACTACGAGCAGTACTTC
CDR3 protein: CASSLKLGQGNGNYEQYF

D gene: .
clone size: few
V gene: TRBV7-2
J gene: TRBJ1-4
CDR3 DNA: TGTGCCAGCAGCTTAGGTTCCTTCGGGGATGAAAAACTGTTTTTT
CDR3 protein: CASSLGSFGDEKLFF